This entry describes one TCR beta chain. The target antigen is unknown. Germline V lookup: CDR1 SQVTM, CDR2 ANQGSEA. This CDR3 comprises 16 residues. Trimming cost V 6 bases and J 0 bases; bases outside gene matches: 12. The table came from immunoSEQ multiplex PCR; TCRdb's copy has only in-frame clones and leaves some out. Among roughly 50,000 clones listed, 70% to 80% were seen once. This record belongs to a study of radiotherapy plus CTLA-4 blockade in lung cancer. Study findings and constraints: After treatment with radiotherapy plus ipilimumab, TCR clones that came from the tumor expanded in blood. In blood, early T cell clone dynamics reportedly predicted response best, together with interferon-beta.

The rearrangement links TRBV29-1 to TRBJ1-1, with 8 nucleotides matching TRBD1. The TCR originated in a human donor with non-small cell lung cancer who had stable disease on radiotherapy plus ipilimumab. The sequencing here drew on peripheral blood, taken from a patient treated with radiotherapy plus ipilimumab. CDR3 protein: CSVGRGTGVMNTEAFF. The CDR3 DNA reads TGCAGCGTCGGGCGGGGGACAGGAGTAATGAACACTGAAGCTTTCTTT.